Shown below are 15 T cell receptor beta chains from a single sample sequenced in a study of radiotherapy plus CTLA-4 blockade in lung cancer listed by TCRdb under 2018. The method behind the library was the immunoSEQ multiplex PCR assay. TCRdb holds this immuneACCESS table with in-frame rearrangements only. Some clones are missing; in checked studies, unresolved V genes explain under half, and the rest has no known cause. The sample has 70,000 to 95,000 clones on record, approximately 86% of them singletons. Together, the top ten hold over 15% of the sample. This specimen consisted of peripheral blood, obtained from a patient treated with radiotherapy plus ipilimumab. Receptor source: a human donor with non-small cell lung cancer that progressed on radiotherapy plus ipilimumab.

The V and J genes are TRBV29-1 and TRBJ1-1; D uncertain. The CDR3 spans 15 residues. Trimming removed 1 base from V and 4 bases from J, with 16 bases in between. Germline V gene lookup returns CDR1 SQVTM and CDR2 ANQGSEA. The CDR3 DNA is TGCAGCGTTGAAGGAAAACCGATACGTAGCACTGAAGCTTTCTTT. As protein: CSVEGKPIRSTEAFF.

DNA for the CDR3: TGTGCCAGCTCACCACCGGCGGGAGTGAGCACCGGGGAGCTGTTTTTT. Protein product: CASSPPAGVSTGELFF. This chain uses TRBV18 with TRBJ2-2; 7 bases match TRBD2. Germline V CDR1 and CDR2: KGHSH, LQKENI. The CDR3 spans 16 residues. Trimming cost V 0 bases and J 4 bases; bases outside gene matches: 5.

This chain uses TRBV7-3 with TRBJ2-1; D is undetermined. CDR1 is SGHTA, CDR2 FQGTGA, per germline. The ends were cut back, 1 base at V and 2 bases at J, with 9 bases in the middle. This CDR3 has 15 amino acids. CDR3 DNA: TGTGCCAGCAGCTTAAAATGGGCGACCTACAATGAGCAGTTCTTC. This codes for CASSLKWATYNEQFF. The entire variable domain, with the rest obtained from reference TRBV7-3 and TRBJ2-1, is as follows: GAGVSQTPSNKVTEKGKYVELRCDPISGHTALYWYRQSLGQGPEFLIYFQGTGAADDSGLPNDRFFAVRPEGSVSTLKIQRTERGDSAVYLCASSLKWATYNEQFFGPGTRLTVL.

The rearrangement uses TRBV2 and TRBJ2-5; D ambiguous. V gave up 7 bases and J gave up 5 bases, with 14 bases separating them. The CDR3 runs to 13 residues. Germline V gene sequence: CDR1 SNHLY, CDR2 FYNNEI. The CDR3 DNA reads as TGTGCCAGCACCCTGGACGTCAGGGAGACCCAGTACTTC. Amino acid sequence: CASTLDVRETQYF. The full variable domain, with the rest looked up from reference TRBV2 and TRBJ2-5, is EPEVTQTPSHQVTQMGQEVILRCVPISNHLYFYWYRQILGQKVEFLVSFYNNEISEKSEIFDDQFSVERPDGSNFTLKIRSTKLEDSAMYFCASTLDVRETQYFGPGTRLLVL.

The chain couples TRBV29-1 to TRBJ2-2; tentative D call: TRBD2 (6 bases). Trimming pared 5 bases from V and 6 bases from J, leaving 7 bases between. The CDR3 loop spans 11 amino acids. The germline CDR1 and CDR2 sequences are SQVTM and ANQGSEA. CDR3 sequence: CSVRRAGELFF. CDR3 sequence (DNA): TGCAGCGTTAGGAGGGCCGGGGAGCTGTTTTTT.

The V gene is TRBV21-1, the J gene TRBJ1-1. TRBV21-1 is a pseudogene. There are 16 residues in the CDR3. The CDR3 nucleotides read TGTGCCAGCAGTAATGCCTGCTACACAATTCGCACTGAAGCTTTCTTT. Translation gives CASSNACYTIRTEAFF.

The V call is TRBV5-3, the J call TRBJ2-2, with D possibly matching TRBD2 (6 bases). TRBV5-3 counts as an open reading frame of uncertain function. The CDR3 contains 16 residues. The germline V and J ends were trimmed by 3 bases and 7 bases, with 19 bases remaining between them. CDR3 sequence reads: CARSSAPGVHVGELFF. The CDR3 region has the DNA TGTGCCAGAAGCTCGGCTCCGGGAGTTCACGTCGGGGAGCTGTTTTTT.

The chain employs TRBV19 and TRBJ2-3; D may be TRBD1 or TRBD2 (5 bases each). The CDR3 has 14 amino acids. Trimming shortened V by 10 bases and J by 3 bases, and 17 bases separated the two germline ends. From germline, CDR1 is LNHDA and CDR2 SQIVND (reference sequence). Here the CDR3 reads CATGWGEGTDTQYF. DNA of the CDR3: TGTGCCACTGGGTGGGGCGAGGGGACAGATACGCAGTATTTT. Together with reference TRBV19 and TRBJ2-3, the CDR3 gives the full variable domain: DGGITQSPKYLFRKEGQNVTLSCEQNLNHDAMYWYRQDPGQGLRLIYYSQIVNDFQKGDIAEGYSVSREKKESFPLTVTSAQKNPTAFYLCATGWGEGTDTQYFGPGTRLTVL.

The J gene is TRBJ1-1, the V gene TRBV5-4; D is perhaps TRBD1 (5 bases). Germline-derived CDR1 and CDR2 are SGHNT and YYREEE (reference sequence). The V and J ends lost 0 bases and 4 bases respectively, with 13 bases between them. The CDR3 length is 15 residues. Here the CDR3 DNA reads TGTGCCAGCAGCTTGGTGGGGGGGTTGGGCACTGAAGCTTTCTTT. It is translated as CASSLVGGLGTEAFF. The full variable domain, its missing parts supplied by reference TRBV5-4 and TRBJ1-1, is ETGVTQSPTHLIKTRGQQVTLRCSSQSGHNTVSWYQQALGQGPQFIFQYYREEENGRGNFPPRFSGLQFPNYSSELNVNALELDDSALYLCASSLVGGLGTEAFFGQGTRLTVV.

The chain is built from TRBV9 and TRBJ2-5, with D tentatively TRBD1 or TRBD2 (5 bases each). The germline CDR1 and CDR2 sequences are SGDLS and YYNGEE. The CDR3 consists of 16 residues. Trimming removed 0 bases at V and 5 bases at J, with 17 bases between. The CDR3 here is CASSVASRQGDETQYF. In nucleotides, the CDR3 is TGTGCCAGCAGCGTAGCGAGTCGGCAGGGAGATGAGACCCAGTACTTC.

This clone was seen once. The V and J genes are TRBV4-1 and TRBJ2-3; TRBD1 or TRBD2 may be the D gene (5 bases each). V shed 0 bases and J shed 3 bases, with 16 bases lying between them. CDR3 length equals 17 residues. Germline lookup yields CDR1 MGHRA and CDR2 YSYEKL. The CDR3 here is CASSQDRAGTWTDTQYF. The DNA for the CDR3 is TGCGCCAGCAGCCAAGACCGCGCAGGGACGTGGACAGATACGCAGTATTTT.

The CDR3 sequence: CASSVRGYYEQYF. As DNA, the CDR3 is TGTGCCAGCAGCGTAAGGGGTTACTACGAGCAGTACTTC. The chain links TRBV9 to TRBJ2-7; possibly TRBD1 for D (5 bases). Deletions cut 1 base from V and 3 bases from J, with 8 bases between. The length of the CDR3 is 13 residues. Germline CDR1 SGDLS, CDR2 YYNGEE.

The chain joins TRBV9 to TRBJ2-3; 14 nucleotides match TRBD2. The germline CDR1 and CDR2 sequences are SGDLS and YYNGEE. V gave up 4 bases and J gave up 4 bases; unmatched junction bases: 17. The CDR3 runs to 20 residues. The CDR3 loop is CASSSPSGTSGGYYPDTQYF. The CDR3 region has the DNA TGTGCCAGCAGCTCCCCTTCCGGGACTAGCGGGGGTTATTACCCAGATACGCAGTATTTT.

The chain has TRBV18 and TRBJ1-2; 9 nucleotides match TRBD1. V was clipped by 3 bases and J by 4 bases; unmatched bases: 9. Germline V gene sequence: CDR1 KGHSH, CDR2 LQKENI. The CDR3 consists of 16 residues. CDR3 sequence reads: CASSPGGQGTSYGYTF. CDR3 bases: TGTGCCAGCTCACCTGGGGGACAGGGAACGAGCTATGGCTACACCTTC. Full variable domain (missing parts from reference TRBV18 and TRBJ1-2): NAGVMQNPRHLVRRRGQEARLRCSPMKGHSHVYWYRQLPEEGLKFMVYLQKENIIDESGMPKERFSAEFPKEGPSILRIQQVVRGDSAAYFCASSPGGQGTSYGYTFGSGTRLTVV.

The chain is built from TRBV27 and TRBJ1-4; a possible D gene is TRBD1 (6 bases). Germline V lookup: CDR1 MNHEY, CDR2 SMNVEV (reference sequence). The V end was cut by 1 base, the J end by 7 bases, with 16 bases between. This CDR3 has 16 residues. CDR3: CASSLLSGGRIEKLFF. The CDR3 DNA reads TGTGCCAGCAGTTTATTGAGTGGGGGGCGAATTGAAAAACTGTTTTTT. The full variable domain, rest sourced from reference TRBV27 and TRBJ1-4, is EAQVTQNPRYLITVTGKKLTVTCSQNMNHEYMSWYRQDPGLGLRQIYYSMNVEVTDKGDVPEGYKVSRKEKRNFPLILESPSPNQTSLYFCASSLLSGGRIEKLFFGSGTQLSVL.